This T cell receptor (beta chain) was identified in a study of T cells in localized non-small cell lung cancer. V lost 1 base and J 9 bases, leaving 3 bases between the germline ends. Germline V lookup: CDR1 MNHNS, CDR2 SASEGT. The CDR3 has 11 amino acids. The data were produced by immunoSEQ multiplex PCR, yet TCRdb's version contains in-frame clones alone and is incomplete. Among roughly 21,000 clones listed, around 84% were seen once. This TCR derives from a man aged 35-69 years with stage I lung adenocarcinoma. The genes are TRBV6-1 and TRBJ2-2; D unclear. Here the sequenced sample was peripheral blood, taken before any cancer treatment. The CDR3 region has the DNA TGTGCCAGCAGTGAAGTCTGGGAGCTGTTTTTT. This codes for CASSEVWELFF.